This T cell receptor (beta chain) was observed in a study of blood T cell repertoires in COVID-19. Overall study context: Whether acute or convalescent, the COVID-19 samples came from the United States, Italy and Spain.

As originally analysed: Amplification from reference gene primers served as the basis for estimated nucleated cell counts. TCRdb's copy holds only in-frame clones and misses some; the assay was immunoSEQ multiplex PCR. For V, J and clone size, that table is used; D and trimming come from the DNA. This table holds approximately 360,000 clones, 80% to 90% found once. The germline V gene encodes CDR1 KGHSH and CDR2 LQKENI. This CDR3 contains 14 residues. V shed 2 bases and J 10 bases; nucleotides not matched to a gene: 7. In terms of age and location, participants ranged from about 18 to 95 years and lived in about two dozen US areas.

The sample comprised PBMCs or T cells enriched from blood (not recorded which). This clonotype was obtained from a man between 40 and 49 years old in a cohort exposed to, infected with or recovered from COVID-19 (not recorded which). The chain uses TRBV18 and TRBJ2-1, with 8 bases matching TRBD1. The CDR3 DNA reads as TGTGCCAGCTCACCAACCCAGGGGGCAAGGGAGCAGTTCTTC. Amino acids: CASSPTQGAREQFF.